This T cell receptor (beta chain) was profiled in a study of metastatic and nonmetastatic thyroid tumors. About the study: Across blood and tumor or nodule tissue, repertoires from malignant and benign thyroid patients were compared with one another.

Original processing methods: Clinicopathological groups supplied CDR3 differences that were used to build a distant-metastasis classifier for papillary thyroid cancer. TCRdb re-clonotyped the PCR reads via MiXCR. These V and J calls are TCRdb output, not the study's own analysis. The sample has about 39,000 clones, about 12% seen once. For this clone: Its specificity is not known. A read error may explain this, as a much larger clone is one base away. Additional DNA sequences in this sample encode the identical CDR3.

Thyroid surgery had not been preceded by any treatment in any patient. The CDR3 is made up of 13 amino acids. The ends were cut back, 8 bases at V and 5 bases at J, with 13 bases in the middle. The germline V gene has CDR1 SGHAT and CDR2 FQNNGV. Study-level findings and limits: It was reportedly found that TCR beta diversity was significantly higher in malignant thyroid tumors than in benign nodules, a difference seen in both blood and tumor samples.

The specimen was blood. The rearrangement links TRBV11-2 to TRBJ2-1, with D possibly TRBD2 on 6 matching bases. The receptor comes from a male donor with papillary thyroid cancer or a benign thyroid nodule (not recorded which). Some clones in this sample may be carry-over from other donors' samples. The CDR3 DNA follows: TGTGCCAGCCGTAGCGGTAGAGACAATGAGCAGTTCTTC. It encodes CASRSGRDNEQFF.